A selection of T cell receptor beta chains follows, all from one sample in a study of blood T cell repertoires in COVID-19. The data were produced by immunoSEQ multiplex PCR, yet TCRdb's version contains in-frame clones alone and is incomplete. Among fewer than 250,000 clones listed, more than 80% were seen once. Sequenced input: PBMCs or T cells enriched from blood (not recorded which). The source of these receptors is a man between 60 and 75 years old who had recovered from COVID-19. Each CDR3 is given with its conserved first and last residue. Fields, in order: clone size, J gene, D gene, V gene, CDR3 DNA, CDR3 protein. The D gene is left open where the match is weak. Clone size is shown for a subset of rows, as once, few, many or a class of expanded clone.

size: .
J: TRBJ2-4
D: TRBD1
V: TRBV19
DNA: TGTGCCAGTAGCCCCCGGGGACAGGGGCGGGAAAACATTCAGTACTTC
CDR3: CASSPRGQGRENIQYF

size: .
J: TRBJ2-6
D: .
V: TRBV5-5
DNA: TGTGCCAGCAGCGCGCTGCTCAACTCTGGGGCCAACGTCCTGACTTTC
CDR3: CASSALLNSGANVLTF

size: .
J: TRBJ1-2
D: TRBD1
V: TRBV5-8
DNA: TGTGCCAGCAGCGGATGGACAGGAAACTACTATGGCTACACCTTC
CDR3: CASSGWTGNYYGYTF

size: once
J: TRBJ1-5
D: .
V: TRBV4-1
DNA: TGCGCCAGCAGCCAAGAAGTCGGACAGTCCTACCAGCCCCAGCATTTT
CDR3: CASSQEVGQSYQPQHF

size: once
J: TRBJ2-2
D: TRBD1
V: TRBV27
DNA: TGTGCCAGCAGTCACGGACAGGGGGAGTCCGGGGAGCTGTTTTTT
CDR3: CASSHGQGESGELFF

size: .
J: TRBJ2-5
D: TRBD1
V: TRBV2
DNA: TGTGCCAGCAGTGTGGACAGGGGGCGTGAGACCCAGTACTTC
CDR3: CASSVDRGRETQYF

size: .
J: TRBJ1-5
D: .
V: TRBV24-1
DNA: TGTGCCACCAGTGATATAACAGGGAGCAGCAATCAGCCCCAGCATTTT
CDR3: CATSDITGSSNQPQHF

size: .
J: TRBJ1-6
D: .
V: TRBV5-1
DNA: TGCGCCAGCAGCCCCGGACAGCATTCACCCCTCCACTTT
CDR3: CASSPGQHSPLHF

size: .
J: TRBJ1-4
D: .
V: TRBV3-1/TRBV3-2
DNA: TGTGCCAGCAGCCCTGACAGGATTAATGAAAAACTGTTTTTT
CDR3: CASSPDRINEKLFF

size: .
J: TRBJ1-3
D: .
V: TRBV30
DNA: TGTGCCTGGAGTCCGGGAGACACCATATATTTT
CDR3: CAWSPGDTIYF

size: .
J: TRBJ1-5
D: .
V: TRBV11-2
DNA: TGTGCCAGCAGCTTAACCGGGGAGGGTCAGCCCCAGCATTTT
CDR3: CASSLTGEGQPQHF

size: .
J: TRBJ1-5
D: .
V: TRBV6-6
DNA: TGTGCCAGTTCTCCGGGACCCGAGGGAGGTCAGCCCCAGCATTTT
CDR3: CASSPGPEGGQPQHF

size: .
J: TRBJ1-2
D: .
V: TRBV7-2
DNA: TGTGCCAGCAGCTTAGCGCAGGGCCCCCGGGGCTACACCTTC
CDR3: CASSLAQGPRGYTF

size: .
J: TRBJ1-3
D: .
V: TRBV12-3/TRBV12-4
DNA: TGTGCCAGCAGTTTATATGAGGGAAACACCATATATTTT
CDR3: CASSLYEGNTIYF

size: .
J: TRBJ2-7
D: .
V: TRBV18
DNA: TGTGCCAGCTCACCACTCGCCCCGGGGGACGAGCAGTACTTC
CDR3: CASSPLAPGDEQYF

size: .
J: TRBJ2-7
D: TRBD2
V: TRBV7-6
DNA: TGTGCCAGCAGCTTAGCCGGCGGGGGGGCCGGTGAGCAGTACTTC
CDR3: CASSLAGGGAGEQYF

size: .
J: TRBJ2-2
D: TRBD2
V: TRBV7-2
DNA: TGTGCCAGCAGCTGGGGCCTAAGCGGGGGGACCGGGGAGCTGTTTTTT
CDR3: CASSWGLSGGTGELFF

size: .
J: TRBJ2-5
D: .
V: TRBV7-9
DNA: TGTGCCAGCAGCCCGCGGTCACAAGAGACCCAGTACTTC
CDR3: CASSPRSQETQYF

size: .
J: TRBJ1-6
D: .
V: TRBV19
DNA: TGTGCCAGTAGTATGACAGGAGGTTCACCCCTCCACTTT
CDR3: CASSMTGGSPLHF

size: .
J: TRBJ2-3
D: .
V: TRBV10-1
DNA: TGCGCCAGCAGTGAGGGGGGGACAGATACGCAGTATTTT
CDR3: CASSEGGTDTQYF

size: .
J: TRBJ2-1
D: .
V: TRBV7-2
DNA: TGTGCCAGCAGCTTAATGGGGCGCAACTACAATGAGCAGTTCTTC
CDR3: CASSLMGRNYNEQFF

size: once
J: TRBJ1-6
D: .
V: TRBV6-5
DNA: TGTGCCAGCAGCGTAGCAGGGGAAGATTCACCCCTCCACTTT
CDR3: CASSVAGEDSPLHF

size: .
J: TRBJ1-2
D: TRBD1
V: TRBV29-1
DNA: TGCAGCGTTGCCCTTGGACAGGGCCGAAACTATGGCTACACCTTC
CDR3: CSVALGQGRNYGYTF

size: few
J: TRBJ2-2
D: TRBD1
V: TRBV10-3
DNA: TGTGCCACCGGGACAGAAAACACCGGGGAGCTGTTTTTT
CDR3: CATGTENTGELFF

size: .
J: TRBJ1-1
D: .
V: TRBV2
DNA: TGTGCCAGCACCGACGGTCTGCCGGGAGTTGAAGCTTTCTTT
CDR3: CASTDGLPGVEAFF

size: .
J: TRBJ1-2
D: TRBD1
V: TRBV5-1
DNA: TGCGCCAGCAGCGTAACAGGGGACCCTAACTATGGCTACACCTTC
CDR3: CASSVTGDPNYGYTF

size: .
J: TRBJ1-1
D: .
V: TRBV11-3
DNA: TGTGCCAGCAGTATAGGGGAAGAGACTGAAGCTTTCTTT
CDR3: CASSIGEETEAFF

size: .
J: TRBJ2-7
D: TRBD1
V: TRBV5-1
DNA: TGCGCCAGCAGCTTGACATGGACAGGGAACGAGCAGTACTTC
CDR3: CASSLTWTGNEQYF

size: .
J: TRBJ2-7
D: .
V: TRBV7-6
DNA: TGTGCCAGCAGCCAAAGGGTGGGAGACTACGAGCAGTACTTC
CDR3: CASSQRVGDYEQYF

size: .
J: TRBJ2-3
D: TRBD1
V: TRBV5-1
DNA: TGCGCCAGCAGCTCCGGGACAGGGTTGACAGATACGCAGTATTTT
CDR3: CASSSGTGLTDTQYF

size: .
J: TRBJ1-1
D: .
V: TRBV6-2/TRBV6-3
DNA: TGTGCCAGCAGTTACGGGAATCGGGGGGGAGTCACTGAAGCTTTCTTT
CDR3: CASSYGNRGGVTEAFF

size: once
J: TRBJ2-7
D: TRBD2
V: TRBV3-1/TRBV3-2
DNA: TGTGCCAGCAGTTCAGTTTTAACGGGGGGGGAGCAGTACTTC
CDR3: CASSSVLTGGEQYF

size: .
J: TRBJ1-6
D: .
V: TRBV4-3
DNA: TGCGCCAGCAGCCAATCCGGGACTTCGGGCTCACCCCTCCACTTT
CDR3: CASSQSGTSGSPLHF

size: .
J: TRBJ1-6
D: .
V: TRBV5-5
DNA: TGTGCCAGCAGCTTGGGTGCGGGGAGAAGGGATTCACCCCTCCACTTT
CDR3: CASSLGAGRRDSPLHF

size: .
J: TRBJ2-5
D: .
V: TRBV6-2/TRBV6-3
DNA: TGTGCCAGCAGTTACGTGGGGGCCGAAGAGACCCAGTACTTC
CDR3: CASSYVGAEETQYF

size: .
J: TRBJ1-2
D: .
V: TRBV29-1
DNA: TGCAGCATTAACTACGGGGGTCGCGGCTACACCTTC
CDR3: CSINYGGRGYTF

size: .
J: TRBJ1-3
D: TRBD1
V: TRBV5-1
DNA: TGCGCCAGCAGGCCCGTCTATCGGCAGGGGGTATCTATCAACACCATATATTTT
CDR3: CASRPVYRQGVSINTIYF

size: few
J: TRBJ1-2
D: TRBD1
V: TRBV5-1
DNA: TGCGCCAGCAGCCGGAGACAGGGGGGCTATGGCTACACCTTC
CDR3: CASSRRQGGYGYTF

size: .
J: TRBJ1-1
D: .
V: TRBV7-9
DNA: TGTGCCAGCAGCTCATTAAACTGGACACTTAACACTGAAGCTTTCTTT
CDR3: CASSSLNWTLNTEAFF

size: .
J: TRBJ2-7
D: .
V: TRBV10-2
DNA: TGCGCCAGCAGTGAGTCGCAGGGGATATCTTACGAGCAGTACTTC
CDR3: CASSESQGISYEQYF

size: few
J: TRBJ1-2
D: .
V: TRBV12-3/TRBV12-4
DNA: TGTGCCAGCAGTTTTTCGACACCAGTCTACACCTTC
CDR3: CASSFSTPVYTF

size: .
J: TRBJ2-7
D: .
V: TRBV6-6
DNA: TGTGCCAGCAGTTACTCCAGGGAAAACGAGCAGTACTTC
CDR3: CASSYSRENEQYF

size: .
J: TRBJ1-2
D: .
V: TRBV5-1
DNA: TGCGCCAGCACCCCTGAGGGTGCCTGGCGGGAAGGCTACACCTTC
CDR3: CASTPEGAWREGYTF

size: .
J: TRBJ2-3
D: .
V: TRBV19
DNA: TGTGCCAGTAGTATTTGGGGGGACACAGATACGCAGTATTTT
CDR3: CASSIWGDTDTQYF